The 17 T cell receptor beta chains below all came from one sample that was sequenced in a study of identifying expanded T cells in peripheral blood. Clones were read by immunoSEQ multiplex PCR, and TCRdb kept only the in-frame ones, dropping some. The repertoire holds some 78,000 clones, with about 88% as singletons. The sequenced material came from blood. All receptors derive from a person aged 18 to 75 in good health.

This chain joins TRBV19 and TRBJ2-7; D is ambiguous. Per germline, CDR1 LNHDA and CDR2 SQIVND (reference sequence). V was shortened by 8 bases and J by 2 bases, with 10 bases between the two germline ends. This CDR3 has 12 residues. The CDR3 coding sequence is TGTGCCAGTGGTACCGGTGCCTACGAGCAGTACTTC. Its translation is CASGTGAYEQYF.

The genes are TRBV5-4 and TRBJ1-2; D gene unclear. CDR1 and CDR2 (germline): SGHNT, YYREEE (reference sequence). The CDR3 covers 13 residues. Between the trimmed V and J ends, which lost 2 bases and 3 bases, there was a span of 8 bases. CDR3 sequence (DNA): TGTGCCAGCAGCTTCAAGGAGGACTATGGCTACACCTTC. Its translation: CASSFKEDYGYTF.

CDR3 sequence reads: CASSYPIGWNQPQHF. The CDR3 DNA follows: TGTGCCAGCAGTTACCCGATAGGGTGGAATCAGCCCCAGCATTTT. The rearrangement uses TRBV6-6 and TRBJ1-5; D ambiguous. Germline V gives CDR1 MNHNY, CDR2 SVGAGI (reference sequence). V lost 2 bases and J lost 4, with 12 bases in between. This CDR3 spans 15 amino acids.

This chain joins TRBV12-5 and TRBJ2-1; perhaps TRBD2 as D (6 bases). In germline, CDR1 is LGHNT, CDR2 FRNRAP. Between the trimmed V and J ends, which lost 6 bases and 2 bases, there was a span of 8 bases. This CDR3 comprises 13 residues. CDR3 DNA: TGTGCTAGTGGGGGGGGAACCTACAATGAGCAGTTCTTC. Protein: CASGGGTYNEQFF.

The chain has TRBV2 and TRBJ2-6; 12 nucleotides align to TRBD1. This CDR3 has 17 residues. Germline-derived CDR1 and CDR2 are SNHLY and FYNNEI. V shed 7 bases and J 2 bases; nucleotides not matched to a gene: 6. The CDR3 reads CASKGTGGAPGANVLTF. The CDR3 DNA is TGTGCCAGCAAAGGGACAGGGGGCGCTCCTGGGGCCAACGTCCTGACTTTC.

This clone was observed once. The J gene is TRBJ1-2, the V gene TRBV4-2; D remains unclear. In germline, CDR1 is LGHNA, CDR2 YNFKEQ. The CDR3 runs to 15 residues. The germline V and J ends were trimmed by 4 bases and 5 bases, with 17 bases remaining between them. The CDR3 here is CASSPNGPLQYGYTF. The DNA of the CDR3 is TGTGCCAGCAGCCCAAATGGGCCCCTTCAGTATGGCTACACCTTC.

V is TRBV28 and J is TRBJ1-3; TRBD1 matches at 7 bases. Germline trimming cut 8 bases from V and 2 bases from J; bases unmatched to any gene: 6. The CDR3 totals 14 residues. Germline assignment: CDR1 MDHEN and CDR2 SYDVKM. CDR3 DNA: TGTGCCAGCGGACTAGACAGGGCTGGAAACACCATATATTTT. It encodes CASGLDRAGNTIYF.

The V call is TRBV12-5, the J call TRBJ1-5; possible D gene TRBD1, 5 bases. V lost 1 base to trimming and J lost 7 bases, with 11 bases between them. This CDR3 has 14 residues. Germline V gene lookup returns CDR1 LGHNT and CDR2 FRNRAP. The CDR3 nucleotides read TGTGCTAGTGGTTTGGGACAGAACCGGCAGCCCCAGCATTTT. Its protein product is CASGLGQNRQPQHF.

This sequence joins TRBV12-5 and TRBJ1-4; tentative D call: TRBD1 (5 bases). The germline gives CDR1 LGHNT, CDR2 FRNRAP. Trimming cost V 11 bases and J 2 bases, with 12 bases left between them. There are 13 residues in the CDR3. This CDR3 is CAGIGATNEKLFF. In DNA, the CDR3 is TGTGCTGGGATCGGGGCCACTAATGAAAAACTGTTTTTT.

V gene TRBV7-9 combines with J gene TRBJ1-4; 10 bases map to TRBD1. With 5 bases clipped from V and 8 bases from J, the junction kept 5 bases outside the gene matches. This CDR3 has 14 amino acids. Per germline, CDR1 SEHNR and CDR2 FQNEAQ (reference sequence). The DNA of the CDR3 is TGTGCCAGCAGCCCCGGGACAGGGGAGGAAAAACTGTTTTTT. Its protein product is CASSPGTGEEKLFF. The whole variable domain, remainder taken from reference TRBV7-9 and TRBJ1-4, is DTGVSQNPRHKITKRGQNVTFRCDPISEHNRLYWYRQTLGQGPEFLTYFQNEAQLEKSRLLSDRFSAERPKGSFSTLEIQRTEQGDSAMYLCASSPGTGEEKLFFGSGTQLSVL.

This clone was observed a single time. The CDR3 loop is CASSEDGREAFF. The CDR3 DNA reads TGTGCCAGCAGTGAAGACGGCAGGGAAGCTTTCTTT. The chain employs TRBV6-1 and TRBJ1-1; no clear D gene. In germline, CDR1 is MNHNS, CDR2 SASEGT. This CDR3 is 12 amino acids long. V dropped 1 base and J dropped 8 bases, with 8 bases sitting between them.

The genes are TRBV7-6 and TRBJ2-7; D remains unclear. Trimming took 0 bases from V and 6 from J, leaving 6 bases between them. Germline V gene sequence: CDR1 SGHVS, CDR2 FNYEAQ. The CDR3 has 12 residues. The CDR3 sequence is CASSLAGSEQYF. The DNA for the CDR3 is TGTGCCAGCAGCTTAGCGGGATCCGAGCAGTACTTC.

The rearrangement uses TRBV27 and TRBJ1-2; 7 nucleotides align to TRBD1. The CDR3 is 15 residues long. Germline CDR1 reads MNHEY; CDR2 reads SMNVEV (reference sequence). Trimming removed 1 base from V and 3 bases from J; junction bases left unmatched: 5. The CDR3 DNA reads TGTGCCAGCAGTTTATACCAGGGGGGGGACTATGGCTACACCTTC. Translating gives CASSLYQGGDYGYTF.

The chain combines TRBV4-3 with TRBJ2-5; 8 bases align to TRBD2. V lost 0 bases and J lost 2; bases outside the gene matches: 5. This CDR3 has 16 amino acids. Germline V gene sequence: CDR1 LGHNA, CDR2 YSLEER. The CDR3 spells CASSQEYAGGQETQYF. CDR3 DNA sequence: TGCGCCAGCAGCCAAGAATATGCGGGGGGTCAAGAGACCCAGTACTTC.

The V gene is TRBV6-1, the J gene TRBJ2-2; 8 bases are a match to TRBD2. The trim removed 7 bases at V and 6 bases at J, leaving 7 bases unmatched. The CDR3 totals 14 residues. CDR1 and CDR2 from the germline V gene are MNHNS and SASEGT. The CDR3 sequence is CASMSGGVPGELFF. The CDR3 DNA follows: TGTGCCAGCATGTCGGGGGGGGTGCCCGGGGAGCTGTTTTTT.

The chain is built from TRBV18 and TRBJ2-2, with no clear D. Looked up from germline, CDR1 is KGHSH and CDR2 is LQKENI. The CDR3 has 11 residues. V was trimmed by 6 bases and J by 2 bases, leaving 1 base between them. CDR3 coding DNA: TGTGCCAGCTCTAACACCGGGGAGCTGTTTTTT. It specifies CASSNTGELFF. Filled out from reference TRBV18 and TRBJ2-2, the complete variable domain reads NAGVMQNPRHLVRRRGQEARLRCSPMKGHSHVYWYRQLPEEGLKFMVYLQKENIIDESGMPKERFSAEFPKEGPSILRIQQVVRGDSAAYFCASSNTGELFFGEGSRLTVL.

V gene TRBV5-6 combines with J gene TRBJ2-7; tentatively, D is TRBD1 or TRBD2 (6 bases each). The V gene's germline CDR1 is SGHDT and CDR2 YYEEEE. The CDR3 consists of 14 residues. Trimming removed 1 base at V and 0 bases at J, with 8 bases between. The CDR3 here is CASSLWGASYEQYF. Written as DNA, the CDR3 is TGTGCCAGCAGCTTGTGGGGGGCCTCCTACGAGCAGTACTTC.